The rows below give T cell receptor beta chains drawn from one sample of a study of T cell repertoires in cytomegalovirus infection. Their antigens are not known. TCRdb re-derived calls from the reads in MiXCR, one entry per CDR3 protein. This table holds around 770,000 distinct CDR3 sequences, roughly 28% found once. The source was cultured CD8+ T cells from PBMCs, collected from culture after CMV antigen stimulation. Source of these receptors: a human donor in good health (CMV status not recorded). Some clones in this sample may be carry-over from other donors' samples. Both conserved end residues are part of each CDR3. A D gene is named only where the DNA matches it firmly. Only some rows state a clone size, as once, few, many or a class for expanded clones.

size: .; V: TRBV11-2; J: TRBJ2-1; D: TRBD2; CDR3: CASSLTPAGGLGGRNEQFF; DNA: TGTGCCAGCAGCCTAACACCAGCGGGGGGGCTGGGTGGAAGGAATGAGCAGTTCTTC
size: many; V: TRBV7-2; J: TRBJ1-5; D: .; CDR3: CASSLGLSGNQPQHF; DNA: TGTGCCAGCAGCTTAGGATTATCGGGCAATCAGCCCCAGCATTTT
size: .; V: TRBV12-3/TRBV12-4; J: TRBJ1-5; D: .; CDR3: CASSSGGMAGQPQHF; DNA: TGTGCCAGCAGTTCAGGTGGGATGGCCGGTCAGCCCCAGCATTTT
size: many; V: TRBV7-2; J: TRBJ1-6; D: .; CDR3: CASSLRGTLSSYNSPLHF; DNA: TGTGCCAGCAGCTTAAGGGGAACATTGAGCTCCTATAATTCACCCCTCCACTTT
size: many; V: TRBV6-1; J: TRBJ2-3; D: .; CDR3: CASSGPTSTYSTDTQYF; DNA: TGTGCCAGCAGCGGACCTACTAGCACCTATAGCACAGATACGCAGTATTTT
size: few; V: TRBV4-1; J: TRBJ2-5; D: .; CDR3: CASSQYSGQETQYF; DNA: TGCGCCAGCAGCCAATACAGTGGGCAAGAGACCCAGTACTTC
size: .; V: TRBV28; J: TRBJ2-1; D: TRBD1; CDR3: CATWTGRKSEQFF; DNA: TGTGCCACCTGGACAGGGCGGAAGAGTGAGCAGTTCTTC
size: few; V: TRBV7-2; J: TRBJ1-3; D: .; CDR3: CASSLVSGVVRNTIYF; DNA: TGTGCCAGCAGCTTAGTTTCGGGGGTTGTCCGAAACACCATATATTTT
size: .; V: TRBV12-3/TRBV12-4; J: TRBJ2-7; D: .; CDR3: CASSLTGGWDEQYF; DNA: TGTGCCAGCAGTTTAACGGGGGGCTGGGACGAGCAGTACTTC
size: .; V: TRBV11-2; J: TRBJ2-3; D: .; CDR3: CASTPPDSTDTQYF; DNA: TGTGCCAGCACCCCCCCGGACAGCACAGATACGCAGTATTTT
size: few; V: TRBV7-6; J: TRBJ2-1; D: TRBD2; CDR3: CASTPWGGYDNEQFF; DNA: TGTGCCAGCACCCCTTGGGGGGGGTATGACAATGAGCAGTTCTTC
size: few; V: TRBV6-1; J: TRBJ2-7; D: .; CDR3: CASSGSGVTKAYEQYF; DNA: TGTGCCAGCAGTGGCTCCGGGGTCACAAAAGCCTACGAGCAGTACTTC
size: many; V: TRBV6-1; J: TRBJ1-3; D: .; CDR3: CASSEGSSGNTIYF; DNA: TGTGCCAGCAGTGAAGGTTCTTCTGGAAACACCATATATTTT
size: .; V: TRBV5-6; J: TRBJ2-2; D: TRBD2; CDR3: CASSRMSGGPVNTGELFF; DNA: TGTGCCAGCAGCCGTATGAGCGGGGGCCCAGTAAACACCGGGGAGCTGTTTTTT
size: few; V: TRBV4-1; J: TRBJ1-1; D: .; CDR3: CASSQDGSVTEAFF; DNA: TGCGCCAGCAGCCAAGATGGCTCGGTCACTGAAGCTTTCTTT
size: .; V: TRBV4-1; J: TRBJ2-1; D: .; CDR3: CASSQDMLPSPSYNEQFF; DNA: TGCGCCAGCAGCCAAGATATGCTTCCCTCGCCCTCCTACAATGAGCAGTTCTTC
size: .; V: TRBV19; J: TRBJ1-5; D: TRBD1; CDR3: CASRGTGFQPQHF; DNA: TGTGCCAGTAGGGGGACAGGGTTTCAGCCCCAGCATTTT
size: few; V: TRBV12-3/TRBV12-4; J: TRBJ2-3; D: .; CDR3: CASSPTRTGPTDTQYF; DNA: TGTGCCAGCAGCCCAACCCGGACGGGTCCCACAGATACGCAGTATTTT
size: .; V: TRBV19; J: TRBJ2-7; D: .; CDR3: CASSRGLGEQYF; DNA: TGTGCCAGTAGTAGGGGGCTGGGGGAGCAGTACTTC
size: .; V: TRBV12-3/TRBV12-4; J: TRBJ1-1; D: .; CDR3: CASSFPKGTPNTEAFF; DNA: TGTGCCAGCAGTTTCCCCAAAGGGACCCCGAACACTGAAGCTTTCTTT
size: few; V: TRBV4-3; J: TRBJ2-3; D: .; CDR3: CASSQDFTDTQYF; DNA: TGCGCCAGCAGCCAAGATTTCACAGATACGCAGTATTTT
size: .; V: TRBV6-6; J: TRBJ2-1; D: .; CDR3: CASIPGRSGSYNEQFF; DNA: TGTGCCAGCATTCCGGGACGCTCGGGCTCCTACAATGAGCAGTTCTTC
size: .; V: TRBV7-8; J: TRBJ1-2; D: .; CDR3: CASSPPNSNYGYTF; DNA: TGTGCCAGCAGCCCCCCGAACAGTAACTATGGCTACACCTTC
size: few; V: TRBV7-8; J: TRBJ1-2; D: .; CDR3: CASSLKSSYGYTF; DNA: TGTGCCAGCAGCTTAAAGAGTTCGTATGGCTACACCTTC
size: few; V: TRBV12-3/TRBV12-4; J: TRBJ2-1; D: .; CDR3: CASSEAKALLEQFF; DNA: TGTGCCAGCAGTGAGGCAAAGGCGCTTCTTGAGCAGTTCTTC
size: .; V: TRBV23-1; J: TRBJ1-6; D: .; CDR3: CASISPGECNSPLHF; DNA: TGCGCCAGCATATCTCCAGGAGAATGTAATTCACCCCTCCACTTT
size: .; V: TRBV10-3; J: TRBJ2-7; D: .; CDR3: CATRPEGAYEQYF; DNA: TGTGCCACCAGGCCGGAAGGGGCCTACGAGCAGTACTTC
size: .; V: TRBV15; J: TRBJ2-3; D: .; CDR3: CATSKQGTDTQYF; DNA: TGTGCCACCTCGAAGCAGGGGACAGATACGCAGTATTTT
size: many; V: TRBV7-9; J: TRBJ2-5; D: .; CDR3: CASSLPAGTEKETQYF; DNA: TGTGCCAGCAGCTTACCCGCAGGGACGGAGAAAGAGACCCAGTACTTC
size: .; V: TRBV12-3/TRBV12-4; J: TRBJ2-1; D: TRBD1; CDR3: CASSQGTGHYEQFF; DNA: TGTGCCAGCTCTCAGGGGACAGGGCACTATGAGCAGTTCTTC
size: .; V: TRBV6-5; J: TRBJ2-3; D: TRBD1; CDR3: CASSYPTGTGETDTQYF; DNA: TGTGCCAGCAGTTACCCTACCGGGACAGGAGAAACAGATACGCAGTATTTT
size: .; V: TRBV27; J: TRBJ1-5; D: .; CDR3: CASTEFPWSNQPQHF; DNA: TGTGCCAGCACCGAATTTCCATGGAGCAATCAGCCCCAGCATTTT
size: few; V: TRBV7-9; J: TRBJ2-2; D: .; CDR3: CASSNHRASNTGELFF; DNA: TGTGCCAGCAGCAATCACAGGGCCTCGAACACCGGGGAGCTGTTTTTT
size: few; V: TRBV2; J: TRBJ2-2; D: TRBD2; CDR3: CASSLLAGGHNGELFF; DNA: TGTGCCAGCAGCCTCCTGGCGGGGGGGCACAACGGGGAGCTGTTTTTT
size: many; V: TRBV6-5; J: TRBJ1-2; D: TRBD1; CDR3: CASSYRTGGGYTF; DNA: TGTGCCAGCAGTTATCGGACAGGAGGGGGCTACACCTTC
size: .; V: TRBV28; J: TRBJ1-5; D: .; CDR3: CASSLNQGNQPQHF; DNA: TGTGCCAGCAGTTTAAACCAGGGGAATCAGCCCCAGCATTTT
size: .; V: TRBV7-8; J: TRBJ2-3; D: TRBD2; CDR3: CASSLLAGGITDTQYF; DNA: TGTGCCAGCAGCTTATTAGCGGGGGGGATCACAGATACGCAGTATTTT
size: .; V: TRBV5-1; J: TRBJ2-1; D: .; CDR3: CASRNLLGFSYNEQFF; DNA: TGCGCCAGCAGGAACTTATTAGGGTTCTCCTACAATGAGCAGTTCTTC
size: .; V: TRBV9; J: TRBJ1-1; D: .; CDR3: CASGVGGQPEAFF; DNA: TGTGCCAGCGGCGTAGGAGGACAGCCCGAAGCTTTCTTT
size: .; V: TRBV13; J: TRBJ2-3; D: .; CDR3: CASSSAVGAVTDTQYF; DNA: TGTGCCAGCAGCTCTGCGGTGGGGGCGGTCACAGATACGCAGTATTTT
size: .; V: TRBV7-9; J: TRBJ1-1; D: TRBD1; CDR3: CASGQDRHEAFF; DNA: TGTGCCAGCGGACAGGACAGACATGAAGCTTTCTTT
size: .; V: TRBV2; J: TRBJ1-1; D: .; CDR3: CASKGSEAFF; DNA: TGTGCCAGTAAGGGGTCCGAAGCTTTCTTT
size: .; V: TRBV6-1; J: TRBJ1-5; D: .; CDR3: CASSDWGGGNQPQHF; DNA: TGTGCCAGCAGTGATTGGGGGGGAGGCAATCAGCCCCAGCATTTT
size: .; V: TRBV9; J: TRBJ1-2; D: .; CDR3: CASSAGTADGYTF; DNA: TGTGCCAGCAGCGCCGGGACCGCTGATGGCTACACCTTC
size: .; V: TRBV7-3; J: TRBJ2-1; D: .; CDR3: CASSWGGAHNEQFF; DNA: TGTGCCAGCAGCTGGGGGGGGGCCCATAATGAGCAGTTCTTC
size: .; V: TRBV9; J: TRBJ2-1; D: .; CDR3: CASSPTQGYNEQFF; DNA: TGTGCCAGCAGCCCAACCCAGGGATACAATGAGCAGTTCTTC
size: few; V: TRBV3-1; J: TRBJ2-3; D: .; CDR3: CASSRLLRYGENTDTQYF; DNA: TGTGCCAGCAGCCGACTCCTCCGATACGGGGAGAACACAGATACGCAGTATTTT
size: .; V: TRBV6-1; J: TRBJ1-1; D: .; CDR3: CASSSTGSMNTEAFF; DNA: TGTGCCAGCAGTTCCACAGGGAGCATGAACACTGAAGCTTTCTTT
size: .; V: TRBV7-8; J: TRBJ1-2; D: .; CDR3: CASSLEPGFNYGYTF; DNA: TGTGCCAGCAGCTTAGAGCCAGGCTTTAACTATGGCTACACCTTC
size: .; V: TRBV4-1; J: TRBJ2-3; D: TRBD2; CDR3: CASSFRTSGDKDTQYF; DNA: TGCGCCAGCAGCTTCCGGACTAGCGGGGATAAAGATACGCAGTATTTT
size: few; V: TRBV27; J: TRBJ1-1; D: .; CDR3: CASSLSAGSNEAFF; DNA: TGTGCCAGCAGTTTATCGGCAGGATCTAATGAAGCTTTCTTT
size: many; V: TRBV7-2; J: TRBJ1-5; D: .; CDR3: CASSLSGLNSNQPQHF; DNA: TGTGCCAGCAGCTTATCCGGGCTTAATAGCAATCAGCCCCAGCATTTT
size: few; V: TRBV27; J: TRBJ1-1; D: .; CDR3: CASRSGPGNPTEAFF; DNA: TGTGCCAGCAGGTCGGGTCCTGGCAACCCCACTGAAGCTTTCTTT